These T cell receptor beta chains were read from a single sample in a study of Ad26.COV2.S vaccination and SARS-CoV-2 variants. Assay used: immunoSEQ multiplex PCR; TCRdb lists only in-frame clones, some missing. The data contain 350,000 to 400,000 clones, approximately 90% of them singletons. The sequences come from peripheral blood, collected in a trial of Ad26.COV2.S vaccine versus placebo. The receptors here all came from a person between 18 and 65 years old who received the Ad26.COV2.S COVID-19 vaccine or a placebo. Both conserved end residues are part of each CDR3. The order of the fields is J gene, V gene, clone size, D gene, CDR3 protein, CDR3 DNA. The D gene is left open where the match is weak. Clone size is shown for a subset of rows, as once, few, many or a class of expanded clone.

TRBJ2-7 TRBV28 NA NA CASRDGFSYEQYF TGTGCCAGCAGGGACGGGTTCTCCTACGAGCAGTACTTC
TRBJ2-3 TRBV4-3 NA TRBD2 CASSQDRTSGSRNTDTQYF TGCGCCAGCAGCCAAGATCGGACTAGCGGGAGTCGGAACACAGATACGCAGTATTTT
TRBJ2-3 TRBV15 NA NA CATSRVDTQYF TGTGCCACCAGCAGAGTGGATACGCAGTATTTT
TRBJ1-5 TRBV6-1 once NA CASSDVGASNQPQHF TGTGCCAGCAGTGATGTAGGGGCGAGCAATCAGCCCCAGCATTTT
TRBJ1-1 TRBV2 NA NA CASRGEGFTEAFF TGTGCCAGCAGGGGGGAAGGGTTCACTGAAGCTTTCTTT
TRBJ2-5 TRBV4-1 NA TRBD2 CASAWGSGTETQYF TGCGCCAGCGCCTGGGGTAGCGGGACAGAGACCCAGTACTTC
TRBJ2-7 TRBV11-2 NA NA CASSLERGLSYEQYF TGTGCCAGCAGCTTAGAACGGGGGTTATCCTACGAGCAGTACTTC
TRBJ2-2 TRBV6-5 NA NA CASSYLPQGYTGELFF TGTGCCAGCAGTTACTTACCGCAGGGTTACACCGGGGAGCTGTTTTTT
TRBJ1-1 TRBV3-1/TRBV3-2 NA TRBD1 CASSQPGTGAGTEAFF TGTGCCAGCAGCCAACCTGGGACAGGAGCGGGCACTGAAGCTTTCTTT
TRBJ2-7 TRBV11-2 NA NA CASSLGRANEQYF TGTGCCAGCAGCTTAGGACGGGCCAACGAGCAGTACTTC
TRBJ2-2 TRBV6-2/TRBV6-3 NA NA CASSPQGAGELFF TGTGCCAGCAGCCCCCAGGGAGCCGGGGAGCTGTTTTTT
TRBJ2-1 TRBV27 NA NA CASSFSGPRAYNEQFF TGTGCCAGCAGTTTCTCGGGGCCCCGGGCCTACAATGAGCAGTTCTTC
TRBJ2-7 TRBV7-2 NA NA CASSPEGLAPEQYF TGTGCCAGCAGCCCCGAAGGACTGGCCCCCGAGCAGTACTTC
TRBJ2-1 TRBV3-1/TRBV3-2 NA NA CASSQRISGWDEQFF TGTGCCAGCTCCCAGCGGATATCGGGATGGGATGAGCAGTTCTTC
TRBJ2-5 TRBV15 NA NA CATSRSPTERETQYF TGTGCCACCAGCAGATCCCCGACAGAACGAGAGACCCAGTACTTC
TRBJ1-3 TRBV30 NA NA CAWNEWGEATIYF TGTGCCTGGAATGAATGGGGAGAAGCCACCATATATTTT
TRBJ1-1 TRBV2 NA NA CASRPDPNTEAFF TGTGCCAGCAGACCCGATCCGAACACTGAAGCTTTCTTT
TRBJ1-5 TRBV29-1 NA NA CSVNRGNQPQHF TGCAGCGTTAACAGGGGCAATCAGCCCCAGCATTTT
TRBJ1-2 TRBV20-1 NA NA CSVRRAYGYTF TGCAGTGTAAGAAGAGCTTATGGCTACACCTTC